One and the same sample provided the 24 T cell receptor beta chains below, sequenced in a study of OX40 agonist ivuxolimab in advanced cancers. The data were produced by immunoSEQ multiplex PCR, yet TCRdb's version contains in-frame clones alone and is incomplete. The table lists about 15,000 clones, approximately 72% of them singletons. Sequences were derived from CD4+ or CD8+ T cells sorted from blood, sampled in a trial of the OX40 agonist ivuxolimab. The origin of the receptors is an adult with an advanced solid tumor such as melanoma, head and neck, liver or kidney cancer.

This sequence joins TRBV7-3 and TRBJ1-1, with a possible D match to TRBD1 (5 bases). Trimming cost V 5 bases and J 4 bases, with 14 bases left between them. The CDR3 length is 14 residues. Germline loops: CDR1 SGHTA, CDR2 FQGTGA. The CDR3 DNA sequence: TGTGCCAGCAGCCCCTCCCCCGACAGCACTGAAGCTTTCTTT. Translation: CASSPSPDSTEAFF.

This clone was counted ten times or more. V gene TRBV6-6 combines with J gene TRBJ1-2; no definite D call. Looked up from germline, CDR1 is MNHNY and CDR2 is SVGAGI (reference sequence). This CDR3 is built from 14 residues. Trimming stripped 5 bases from V and 0 bases from J, with 10 bases between. As DNA, the CDR3 is TGTGCCAGCAGTCGATCCCCCACTAACTATGGCTACACCTTC. It specifies CASSRSPTNYGYTF.

This chain's CDR3 is CASSDSSGSTGELFF. In nucleotides, the CDR3 is TGTGCCAGCAGTGACTCTAGCGGGAGCACCGGGGAGCTGTTTTTT. The rearrangement links TRBV6-4 to TRBJ2-2, with 9 positions matching TRBD2. Germline V gene data show CDR1 as MRHNA and CDR2 as SNTAGT. V gave up 0 bases and J gave up 4 bases; unmatched junction bases: 0. The CDR3 is 15 amino acids.

Sample share makes this clone medium-sized. The chain is built from TRBV4-1 and TRBJ2-7; D is ambiguous. Trimming cost V 0 bases and J 3 bases, with 9 bases left between them. Germline V CDR1 and CDR2: MGHRA, YSYEKL. The CDR3 totals 14 residues. CDR3 sequence reads: CASSQDLQHYEQYF. The CDR3 DNA sequence: TGCGCCAGCAGCCAAGATCTACAGCACTACGAGCAGTACTTC.

Of note for this clone: The same CDR3 arises from other DNA sequences in this sample as well. The gene calls are TRBV5-6 and TRBJ2-7; 9 nucleotides align to TRBD1. The CDR3 has 14 amino acids. The J segment lost 5 bases and the V segment lost 3 bases, leaving 6 bases of the junction unmatched. Germline-derived CDR1 and CDR2 are SGHDT and YYEEEE. The CDR3 reads CASSSGTGIHEQYF. DNA for the CDR3: TGTGCCAGCAGCTCCGGGACAGGGATACACGAGCAGTACTTC.

The rearrangement uses TRBV4-3 and TRBJ2-3; a possible D gene is TRBD1 (6 bases). Germline loops: CDR1 LGHNA, CDR2 YSLEER. V lost 0 bases to trimming and J lost 6 bases, with 19 bases between them. This CDR3 has 17 amino acids. This CDR3 reads CASSQEVLGTKGDTQYF. CDR3 nucleotides: TGCGCCAGCAGCCAAGAGGTGTTGGGGACAAAAGGGGATACGCAGTATTTT.

J is TRBJ2-1 and V is TRBV9; 7 bases fit TRBD2. From germline, CDR1 is SGDLS and CDR2 YYNGEE. The CDR3 is 14 residues long. J was trimmed by 5 bases and V by 2 bases; bases with no gene match: 4. CDR3 in amino acids: CASSVASGDNEQFF. CDR3 DNA sequence: TGTGCCAGCAGCGTGGCTAGCGGAGACAATGAGCAGTTCTTC.

This chain links TRBV7-2 with TRBJ1-3, with D maybe TRBD1 (5 bases). The germline V gene encodes CDR1 SGHTA and CDR2 FQGNSA. The CDR3 length is 16 residues. V lost 1 base and J 2 bases, leaving 12 bases between the germline ends. In DNA, the CDR3 is TGTGCCAGCAGCTTAGTACCGGGGGTAACTGGAAACACCATATATTTT. Its translation: CASSLVPGVTGNTIYF.

V gene TRBV19 combines with J gene TRBJ1-2; D not certain. CDR1 is LNHDA, CDR2 SQIVND, per germline (reference sequence). This CDR3 comprises 15 residues. Trimming removed 5 bases at V and 8 bases at J, with 21 bases between. This CDR3 is CASSPWAVAAKGYTF. Written as DNA, the CDR3 is TGTGCCAGTAGTCCCTGGGCAGTAGCAGCTAAAGGCTACACCTTC.

The chain uses TRBV7-6 and TRBJ1-1; D unclear. The CDR3 loop spans 12 amino acids. The germline V gene has CDR1 SGHVS and CDR2 FNYEAQ. Trimming removed 1 base at V and 5 bases at J, with 5 bases between. As DNA, the CDR3 is TGTGCCAGCAGCTTAGGAGTGACTGAAGCTTTCTTT. Translated: CASSLGVTEAFF.

The sample holds a few counts of this clone. CDR3 loop: CASSIDIRNTIYF. CDR3 sequence (DNA): TGTGCCAGTAGTATCGACATACGGAACACCATATATTTT. V gene TRBV19 combines with J gene TRBJ1-3; no reliable D call. V was trimmed by 3 bases and J by 7 bases, leaving 10 bases between them. This CDR3 contains 13 residues. Germline CDR1 LNHDA, CDR2 SQIVND (reference sequence).

The chain is built from TRBV10-3 and TRBJ1-3; D ambiguous. CDR1 is ENHRY and CDR2 is SYGVKD in the germline V gene. Trimming stripped 0 bases from V and 0 bases from J, with 9 bases between. CDR3 length: 16 residues. The CDR3 protein is CAISESALSSGNTIYF. The CDR3 bases are TGTGCCATCAGTGAGTCGGCTCTTAGCTCTGGAAACACCATATATTTT.

The chain uses TRBV19 and TRBJ1-5, with D hard to call. This CDR3 spans 15 amino acids. Germline V lookup: CDR1 LNHDA, CDR2 SQIVND (reference sequence). With 3 bases removed from V and 10 bases from J, the gap between germline ends came to 19 bases. The CDR3 protein is CASSILHLGGGPQHF. The CDR3 bases are TGTGCCAGTAGTATCCTCCACTTGGGTGGCGGACCCCAGCATTTT.

The chain combines TRBV28 with TRBJ2-5, with 8 nucleotides matching TRBD1. In germline, CDR1 is MDHEN, CDR2 SYDVKM. The V and J ends lost 3 bases and 1 base, in that order; junction bases with no gene match: 7. This CDR3 is built from 16 residues. The CDR3 DNA is TGTGCCAGCAGTTTTTCGGCAGGGGGCCTCCAAGAGACCCAGTACTTC. Protein sequence: CASSFSAGGLQETQYF.

The V gene is TRBV27, the J gene TRBJ1-2, with 7 bases that match TRBD1. J gave up 1 base and V 7 bases, and 15 bases lay outside the gene matches. Germline CDR1 MNHEY, CDR2 SMNVEV (reference sequence). The CDR3 totals 17 residues. CDR3 amino acids: CASTLKEGAVDNYGYTF. Here the CDR3 DNA reads TGTGCCAGCACCCTAAAGGAGGGGGCAGTAGATAACTATGGCTACACCTTC.

The V gene is TRBV7-9, the J gene TRBJ2-4; tentative D call: TRBD1 (6 bases). The CDR3 is made up of 15 amino acids. The germline V gene has CDR1 SEHNR and CDR2 FQNEAQ (reference sequence). V was shortened by 2 bases and J by 2 bases, with 10 bases between the two germline ends. The CDR3 sequence is CASSLPGDTKNIQYF. CDR3 sequence (DNA): TGTGCCAGCAGCTTACCCGGGGACACCAAAAACATTCAGTACTTC.

The rearrangement joins TRBV28 to TRBJ2-2, with 11 bases aligning to TRBD2. The J segment lost 4 bases and the V segment lost 5 bases, leaving 6 bases of the junction unmatched. Per germline, CDR1 MDHEN and CDR2 SYDVKM. The CDR3 is 16 amino acids. Written as DNA, the CDR3 is TGTGCCAGCAGTCCCCTCCTAGCGGGAGGCACCGGGGAGCTGTTTTTT. Its translation: CASSPLLAGGTGELFF.

The chain links TRBV7-8 to TRBJ1-1; D not certain. CDR1 SGHVS and CDR2 FQNEAQ come from the germline V gene. This CDR3 has 16 residues. Deletions cut 3 bases from V and 4 bases from J, with 18 bases between. The CDR3 sequence: CASSFRGGPKITEAFF. The CDR3 bases are TGTGCCAGCAGCTTTCGAGGAGGTCCGAAAATCACTGAAGCTTTCTTT.

The chain is built from TRBV6-1 and TRBJ2-7; perhaps TRBD2 as D (5 bases). This CDR3 comprises 13 residues. The V end lost 3 bases, the J end lost 6 bases, and 12 bases lay between the germline ends. In germline, CDR1 is MNHNS, CDR2 SASEGT. The CDR3: CASSDSATGEQYF. CDR3 nucleotides: TGTGCCAGCAGTGATAGCGCCACGGGCGAGCAGTACTTC.

The J gene is TRBJ2-5, the V gene TRBV9; D is unresolved. Looked up from germline, CDR1 is SGDLS and CDR2 is YYNGEE. The CDR3 sequence is 17 residues long. V lost 0 bases and J lost 1, with 16 bases in between. The CDR3 is CASSVGLLNPTQETQYF. The CDR3 DNA is TGTGCCAGCAGCGTAGGACTCCTAAACCCAACCCAAGAGACCCAGTACTTC.

The chain has TRBV27 and TRBJ2-7, with D perhaps matching TRBD1 (6 bases). The CDR3 length is 13 residues. The germline CDR1 and CDR2 sequences are MNHEY and SMNVEV (reference sequence). V was trimmed by 5 bases and J by 7 bases, leaving 15 bases between them. As DNA, the CDR3 is TGTGCCAGCAGTCATCCCAGGGGTAGGGAGCAGTACTTC. This codes for CASSHPRGREQYF.

This clone was picked up a small number of times. The chain links TRBV7-6 to TRBJ2-3; D ambiguous. V lost 1 base and J lost 5, with 10 bases in between. From germline, CDR1 is SGHVS and CDR2 FNYEAQ. The CDR3 totals 14 residues. CDR3 nucleotides: TGTGCCAGCAGCTTAGGCCGAACGGGAGATACGCAGTATTTT. It translates to CASSLGRTGDTQYF.

This chain connects TRBV6-1 to TRBJ1-5; weak D call: TRBD1 (5 bases). With 11 bases removed from V and 3 bases from J, the gap between germline ends came to 14 bases. CDR1 is MNHNS, CDR2 SASEGT, per germline. There are 13 residues in the CDR3. CDR3 nucleotides: TGTGCCGGCGACCAGGGAAACAATCAGCCCCAGCATTTT. Its protein is CAGDQGNNQPQHF.

This chain uses TRBV6-5 with TRBJ2-1; D might be TRBD2 (5 bases). CDR3 length: 15 residues. V lost 2 bases to trimming and J lost 9 bases, with 17 bases between them. The germline CDR1 and CDR2 sequences are MNHEY and SVGAGI. The CDR3 nucleotides are TGTGCCAGCAGTTACCGGGGATACGTATGGAGTGAGCAGTTCTTC. Translation gives CASSYRGYVWSEQFF.